This T cell receptor beta chain came from a study of control samples from healthy donors and cancer patients. The repertoire was sequenced with immunoSEQ multiplex PCR; TCRdb's copy has only in-frame clones and lacks some. The table shows 60,000 to 75,000 clones, with approximately 87% occurring only once. The germline V gene encodes CDR1 SGHRS and CDR2 YFSETQ. This CDR3 has 14 residues. The V and J ends lost 4 bases and 2 bases respectively, with 13 bases between them. Sequenced input: PBMCs. The TCR sequence derives from a woman in her forties or fifties with head and neck cancer. The rearrangement joins TRBV5-1 to TRBJ2-7; D is unclear. For the CDR3, the DNA is TGCGCCAGCAGCCCCCCGAGTGTAACCTACGAGCAGTACTTC. Translation: CASSPPSVTYEQYF.